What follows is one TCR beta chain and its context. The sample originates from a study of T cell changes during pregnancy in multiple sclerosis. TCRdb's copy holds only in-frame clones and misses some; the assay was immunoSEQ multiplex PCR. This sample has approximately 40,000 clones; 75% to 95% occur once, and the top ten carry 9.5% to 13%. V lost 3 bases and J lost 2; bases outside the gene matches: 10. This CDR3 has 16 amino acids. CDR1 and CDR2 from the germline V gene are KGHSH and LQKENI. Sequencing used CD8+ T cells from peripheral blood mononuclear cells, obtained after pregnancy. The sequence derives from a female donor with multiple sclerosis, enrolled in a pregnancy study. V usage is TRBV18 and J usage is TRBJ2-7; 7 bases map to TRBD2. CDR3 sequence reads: CASSPPAGRVPYEQYF. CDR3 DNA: TGTGCCAGCTCACCCCCCGCAGGGAGGGTACCCTACGAGCAGTACTTC.